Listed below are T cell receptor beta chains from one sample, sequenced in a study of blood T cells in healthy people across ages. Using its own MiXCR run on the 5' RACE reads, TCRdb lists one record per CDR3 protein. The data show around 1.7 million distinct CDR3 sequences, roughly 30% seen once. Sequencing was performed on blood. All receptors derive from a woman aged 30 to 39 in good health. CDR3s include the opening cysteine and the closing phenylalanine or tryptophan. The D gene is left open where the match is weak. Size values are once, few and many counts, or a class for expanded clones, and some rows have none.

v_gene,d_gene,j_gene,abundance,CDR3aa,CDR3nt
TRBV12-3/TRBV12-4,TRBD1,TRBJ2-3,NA,CASSFPIQGSIDTQYF,TGTGCCAGCAGTTTCCCTATACAGGGGAGCATAGATACGCAGTATTTT
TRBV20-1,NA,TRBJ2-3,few,CSAREGSAGPQYF,TGCAGTGCTAGAGAGGGATCCGCGGGGCCGCAGTATTTT
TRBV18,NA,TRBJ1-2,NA,CASSVIDGRSRDGYTF,TGTGCCAGCTCAGTGATCGATGGGCGGAGTAGGGATGGCTACACCTTC
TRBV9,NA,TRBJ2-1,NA,CASSDRGGAEYNEQFF,TGTGCCAGCAGCGACCGAGGGGGAGCGGAATACAATGAGCAGTTCTTC
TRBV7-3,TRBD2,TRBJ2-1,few,CASSLTSSGGGNEQFF,TGTGCCAGCAGCTTAACGTCCAGCGGGGGCGGAAATGAGCAGTTCTTC
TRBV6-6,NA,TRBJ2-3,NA,CASSSLTNPQGTDTQYF,TGTGCCAGCAGTTCCTTGACTAACCCCCAAGGCACAGATACGCAGTATTTT
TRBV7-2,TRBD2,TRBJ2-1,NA,CASSLDPASGFNEQFF,TGTGCCAGCAGCTTAGATCCGGCTAGCGGTTTCAATGAGCAGTTCTTC
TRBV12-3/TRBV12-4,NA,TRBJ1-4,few,CASSLLKGANEKLFF,TGTGCCAGCAGTTTATTAAAAGGGGCGAATGAAAAACTGTTTTTT
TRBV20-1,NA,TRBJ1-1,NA,CSALGGGRTEAFF,TGCAGTGCCTTGGGGGGGGGACGCACTGAAGCTTTCTTT
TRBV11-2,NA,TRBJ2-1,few,CASSLRGGDSKGEQFF,TGTGCCAGCAGCTTGAGGGGAGGGGACAGCAAGGGTGAGCAGTTCTTC
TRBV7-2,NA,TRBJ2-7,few,CASAASSGSYEQYF,TGTGCCAGTGCGGCTAGCTCAGGATCCTACGAGCAGTACTTC
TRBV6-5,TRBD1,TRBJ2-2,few,CASSRTGGTGELFF,TGTGCCAGCAGCCGGACAGGCGGGACCGGGGAGCTGTTTTTT
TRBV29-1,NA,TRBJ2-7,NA,CGVAGAGSSYEQYF,TGCGGCGTAGCCGGGGCCGGGAGCTCCTACGAGCAGTACTTC
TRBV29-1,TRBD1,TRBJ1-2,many,CSVGQGINYGYTF,TGCAGCGTTGGACAGGGTATTAACTATGGCTACACCTTC
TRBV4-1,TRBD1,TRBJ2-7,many,CASSQRTGAVNEQYF,TGCGCCAGCAGCCAAAGGACAGGGGCGGTCAACGAGCAGTACTTC